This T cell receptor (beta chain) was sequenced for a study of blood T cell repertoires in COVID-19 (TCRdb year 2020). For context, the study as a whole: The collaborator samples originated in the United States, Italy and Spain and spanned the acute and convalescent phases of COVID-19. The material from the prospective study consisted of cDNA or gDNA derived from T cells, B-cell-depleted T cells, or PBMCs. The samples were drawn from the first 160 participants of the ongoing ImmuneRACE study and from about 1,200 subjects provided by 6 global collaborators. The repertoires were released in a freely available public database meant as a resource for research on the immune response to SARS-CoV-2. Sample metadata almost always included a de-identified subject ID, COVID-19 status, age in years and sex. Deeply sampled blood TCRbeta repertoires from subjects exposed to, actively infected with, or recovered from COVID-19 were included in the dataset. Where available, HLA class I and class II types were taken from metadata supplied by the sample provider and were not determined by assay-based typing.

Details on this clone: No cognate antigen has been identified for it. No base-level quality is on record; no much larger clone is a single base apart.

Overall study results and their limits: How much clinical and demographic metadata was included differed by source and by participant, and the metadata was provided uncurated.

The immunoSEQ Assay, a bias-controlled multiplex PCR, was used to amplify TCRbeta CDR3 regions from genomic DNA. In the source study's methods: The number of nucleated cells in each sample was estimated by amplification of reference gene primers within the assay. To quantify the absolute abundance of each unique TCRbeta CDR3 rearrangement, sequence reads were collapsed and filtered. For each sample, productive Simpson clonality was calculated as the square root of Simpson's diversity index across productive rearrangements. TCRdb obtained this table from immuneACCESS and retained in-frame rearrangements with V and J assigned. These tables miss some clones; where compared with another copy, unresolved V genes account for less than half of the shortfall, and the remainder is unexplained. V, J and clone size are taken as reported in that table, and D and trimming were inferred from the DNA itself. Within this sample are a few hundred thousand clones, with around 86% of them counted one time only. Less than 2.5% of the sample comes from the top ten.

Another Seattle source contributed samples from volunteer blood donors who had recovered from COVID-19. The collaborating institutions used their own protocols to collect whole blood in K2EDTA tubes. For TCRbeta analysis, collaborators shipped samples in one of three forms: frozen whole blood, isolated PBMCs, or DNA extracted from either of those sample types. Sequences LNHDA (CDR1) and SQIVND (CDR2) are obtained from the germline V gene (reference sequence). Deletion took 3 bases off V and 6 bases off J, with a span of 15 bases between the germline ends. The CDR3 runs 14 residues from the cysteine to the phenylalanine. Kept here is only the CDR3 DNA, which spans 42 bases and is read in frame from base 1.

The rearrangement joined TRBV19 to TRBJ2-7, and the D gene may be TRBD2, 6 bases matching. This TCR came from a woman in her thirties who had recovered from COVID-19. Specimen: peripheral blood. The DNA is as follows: TGTGCCAGTAGTATTCAGGAGGGGACCGCCGAGCAGTACTTC. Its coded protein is CASSIQEGTAEQYF.